This T cell receptor (beta chain) came from a study of T cells after yellow fever vaccination. One entry per CDR3 protein results from TCRdb running MiXCR on the 5' RACE reads. The profile shows under 550,000 distinct CDR3 sequences, less than 25% of them singletons. V shed 2 bases and J shed 3 bases, with 13 bases lying between them. Germline values: CDR1 SGHAT, CDR2 FQNNGV. The CDR3 spans 15 residues. The sample consisted of PBMCs, taken 21 days after the first yellow fever vaccination. The clonotype originates from a man between 18 and 29 years old who received the YFV17D yellow fever vaccine. The rearrangement joins TRBV11-2 to TRBJ1-2; D gene uncertain. CDR3 loop: CASSLRRRLDYGYTF. The CDR3 DNA follows: TGTGCCAGCAGCTTAAGACGGAGACTGGACTATGGCTACACCTTC.